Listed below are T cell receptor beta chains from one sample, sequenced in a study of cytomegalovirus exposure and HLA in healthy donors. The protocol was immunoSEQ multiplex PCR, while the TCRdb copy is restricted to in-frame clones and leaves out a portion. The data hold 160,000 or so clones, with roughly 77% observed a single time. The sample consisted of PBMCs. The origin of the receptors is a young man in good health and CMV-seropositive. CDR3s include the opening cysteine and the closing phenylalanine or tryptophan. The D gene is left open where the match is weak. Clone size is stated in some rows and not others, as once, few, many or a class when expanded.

TGTGCCAGCAGTTTGACGTTGGGGGGAGTCACCTACGAGCAGTACTTC	CASSLTLGGVTYEQYF	few	TRBV27	TRBJ2-7	.
TGTGCCGGAAGACAGGGGCGCAATCAGCCCCAGCATTTT	CAGRQGRNQPQHF	.	TRBV2	TRBJ1-5	TRBD1
TGTGCCAGCAGTTACTCCGCGGGGGGCACCGGGGAGCTGTTTTTT	CASSYSAGGTGELFF	.	TRBV6-5	TRBJ2-2	TRBD2
TGTGCCAGCAACTCCAGACATCTCTATAGCAATCAGCCCCAGCATTTT	CASNSRHLYSNQPQHF	.	TRBV2	TRBJ1-5	.
TGTGCCAGCAGTTTGTCCAGGGATGAGGCTGGCTACACCTTC	CASSLSRDEAGYTF	.	TRBV27	TRBJ1-2	.
TGTGCCAGCAGTTTTGGGTCACAGGGGGGTAGTCATGGCTACACCTTC	CASSFGSQGGSHGYTF	.	TRBV28	TRBJ1-2	TRBD1
TGTGCCAGCAGTGAATACGACAGTTTCTCTGGAAACACCATATATTTT	CASSEYDSFSGNTIYF	.	TRBV6-1	TRBJ1-3	.
TGTGCCAGCAGTGCCTTAGCGGGGGGAAACAATGAGCAGTTCTTC	CASSALAGGNNEQFF	.	TRBV2	TRBJ2-1	TRBD2
TGTGCCAGCAGCTTTCAGGTGAACACTGAAGCTTTCTTT	CASSFQVNTEAFF	.	TRBV5-8	TRBJ1-1	.
TGTGCCAGCAGTTACGGGCCCTCGGAGACCCAGTACTTC	CASSYGPSETQYF	few	TRBV6-6	TRBJ2-5	.
TGTGCCAGCAGCTTGGTCGCGGGGGGCAACACAGATACGCAGTATTTT	CASSLVAGGNTDTQYF	.	TRBV5-4	TRBJ2-3	TRBD2
TGTGCCAGCAGCCCCCGTGGCGGGGGGATCGTAACACTAGAAGTGACCCAGTACTTC	CASSPRGGGIVTLEVTQYF	.	TRBV7-6	TRBJ2-5	TRBD2
TGTGCCAGCAGTTATTTCCAGAGCAATCAGCCCCAGCATTTT	CASSYFQSNQPQHF	.	TRBV6-5	TRBJ1-5	.
TGCGCCAGCAGTCAGGGGGAGAACACTGAAGCTTTCTTT	CASSQGENTEAFF	.	TRBV5-1	TRBJ1-1	TRBD1
TGTGCCAGCAGTGAATTAACTAACTATGGCTACACCTTC	CASSELTNYGYTF	.	TRBV2	TRBJ1-2	.
TGTGCCAGTAGACCAACCGGGACAAATAGCAATCAGCCCCAGCATTTT	CASRPTGTNSNQPQHF	.	TRBV19	TRBJ1-5	.
TGCGCCAGCAGCCTCGAAAGAACTAGCGGGGGGCTCAACGAGCAGTACTTC	CASSLERTSGGLNEQYF	.	TRBV4-1	TRBJ2-7	TRBD2
TGTGCCAGCAGCCCGGGACAGGGGGCGAACAATTCACCCCTCCACTTT	CASSPGQGANNSPLHF	.	TRBV5-4	TRBJ1-6	TRBD1
TGTGCCAGCAGTGAATTTAGACAGGGGAGTGAAAAACTGTTTTTT	CASSEFRQGSEKLFF	few	TRBV6-1	TRBJ1-4	TRBD1
TGTGCCAGCAGCTTATACAGGGATAACATTCAGTACTTC	CASSLYRDNIQYF	.	TRBV5-4	TRBJ2-4	.
TGTGCCACCAGCAGAAGGGACAGGTCCTACGAGCAGTACTTC	CATSRRDRSYEQYF	.	TRBV15	TRBJ2-7	TRBD1
TGTGCCAGCAGTGAACTGATGCGAGAGACCCAGTACTTC	CASSELMRETQYF	.	TRBV2	TRBJ2-5	.
TGTGCCAGCAGTGAAGCCCGGGGGTCCTACGAGCAGTACTTC	CASSEARGSYEQYF	.	TRBV2	TRBJ2-7	.
TGTGCCAGTAGTATTAGGGTGGGGGCGGCAGATACGCAGTATTTT	CASSIRVGAADTQYF	.	TRBV19	TRBJ2-3	.
TGCGCCAGCAGCTTGAACCACCATGGACAGAGTAATGAAAAACTGTTTTTT	CASSLNHHGQSNEKLFF	.	TRBV5-1	TRBJ1-4	.
TGCAGCTTTAACAGGGACGAGACCCAGTACTTC	CSFNRDETQYF	.	TRBV29-1	TRBJ2-5	.
TGTGCCAGCTCCCCGACCGGAGGGTTTAATTCACCCCTCCACTTT	CASSPTGGFNSPLHF	few	TRBV6-5	TRBJ1-6	.
TGTGCCATCAGTTGGACAGGGGATGAAAAACTGTTTTTT	CAISWTGDEKLFF	.	TRBV10-3	TRBJ1-4	TRBD1
TGTGCCAGCAGCGTAGGAGCGGGAACGCAGTATTTT	CASSVGAGTQYF	.	TRBV9	TRBJ2-3	TRBD2
TGTGCCAGTACACTACAGACTAGCGGGGGCATGTCCTACGAGCAGTACTTC	CASTLQTSGGMSYEQYF	.	TRBV19	TRBJ2-7	TRBD2
TGTGCCAGCAGTGCATCGGGTCAGCCCCAGCATTTT	CASSASGQPQHF	.	TRBV28	TRBJ1-5	.
TGTGCCAGCAGTGACTCGTTAGCGGGGGGAGATACGCAGTATTTT	CASSDSLAGGDTQYF	.	TRBV6-4	TRBJ2-3	TRBD2
TGTGCCACGGCGGGAGCCCGCAATCAGCCCCAGCATTTT	CATAGARNQPQHF	once	TRBV10-3	TRBJ1-5	.
TGTGCCAGCAGCAGGCTGGCCGGGGGATCCTACGAGCAGTACTTC	CASSRLAGGSYEQYF	.	TRBV21-1	TRBJ2-7	.
TGCGCCAGCAGCCAAGATGAAACTAGCGGGGTATACAATGAGCAGTTCTTC	CASSQDETSGVYNEQFF	few	TRBV4-1	TRBJ2-1	TRBD2
TGTGCCAGCAGTTTTACGGGGAGGTGGGCCGGGGAGCTGTTTTTT	CASSFTGRWAGELFF	once	TRBV28	TRBJ2-2	.
TGTGCCAGCAGCCCCGGATGGGACAGGGGCTTTGCGACTAATGAAAAACTGTTTTTT	CASSPGWDRGFATNEKLFF	.	TRBV7-9	TRBJ1-4	TRBD1
TGTGCCAGCAGACCGGGACAGCAAGATCAGCCCCAGCATTTT	CASRPGQQDQPQHF	.	TRBV6-5	TRBJ1-5	TRBD1
TGCAGCGTTGAGGGACTAGCGGGGGGGCGGTCAGATACGCAGTATTTT	CSVEGLAGGRSDTQYF	.	TRBV29-1	TRBJ2-3	TRBD2
TGTGCCAGCAGCGTAGGGACAGGGCAAGAGACCCAGTACTTC	CASSVGTGQETQYF	.	TRBV9	TRBJ2-5	TRBD1
TGTGCCAGCAGTCATGGTCCGGGACAGTACTCCTACGAGCAGTACTTC	CASSHGPGQYSYEQYF	few	TRBV2	TRBJ2-7	TRBD1
TGCAGCGTTTCCGGGACAGGGGATTACGAGCAGTACTTC	CSVSGTGDYEQYF	.	TRBV29-1	TRBJ2-7	TRBD1
TGCGCCAGCAGCTTGGAGTCGACAGCAACTAATGAAAAACTGTTTTTT	CASSLESTATNEKLFF	.	TRBV5-1	TRBJ1-4	.
TGTGCCAGCAGGGCGACTAGCGGGGGGGCTTACGAGCAGTACTTC	CASRATSGGAYEQYF	.	TRBV7-6	TRBJ2-7	TRBD2
TGTGCCAGTAGTACCGGGACAGGGGGCTGGGAGACCCAGTACTTC	CASSTGTGGWETQYF	.	TRBV19	TRBJ2-5	TRBD1
TGTGCCAGCAGTTACGAGGGTTGGAACACCGGGGAGCTGTTTTTT	CASSYEGWNTGELFF	.	TRBV6-6	TRBJ2-2	.
TGTGCCAGCAGTGACTTCGGGGGGGCAAGGACTGAAGCTTTCTTT	CASSDFGGARTEAFF	.	TRBV25-1	TRBJ1-1	.
TGTGCCAGCAGTGAAGGTTTGGCGTCGGGTCACACTGAAGCTTTCTTT	CASSEGLASGHTEAFF	.	TRBV2	TRBJ1-1	.
TGTGCCAGCAGCCGGGATGACAATCAGCCCCAGCATTTT	CASSRDDNQPQHF	once	TRBV2	TRBJ1-5	.
TGTGCCAGCGCGGAGAACACTGAAGCTTTCTTT	CASAENTEAFF	few	TRBV2	TRBJ1-1	.
TGTGCCATCAAACCCCCAGACTCCTACGAGCAGTACTTC	CAIKPPDSYEQYF	.	TRBV10-3	TRBJ2-7	.
TGCGCCAGCAGCCACACGCTGGGACTAGCGGGGGGGGGAGATGAGCAGTTCTTC	CASSHTLGLAGGGDEQFF	.	TRBV4-1	TRBJ2-1	TRBD2